This is a list of T cell receptor beta chains from one sample in a study of blood T cell repertoires in COVID-19. Measured with immunoSEQ multiplex PCR; TCRdb has only the in-frame clones, and not every one. The sample records roughly 200,000 clones, 87% being singletons. The sequenced material came from peripheral blood. All receptors come from a woman aged 18-29 years who had recovered from COVID-19. The conserved cysteine and the conserved F or W are not part of the CDR3 here. The D gene is left open where the match is weak. Where a row states a size, it is once, few, many or the class of an expanded clone; other rows omit it.

d_gene | j_gene | v_gene | abundance | CDR3aa
NA | TRBJ1-3 | TRBV6-6 | NA | ASNRGGNTIY
NA | TRBJ2-1 | TRBV2 | NA | ASSDYRGNEQF
NA | TRBJ2-6 | TRBV30 | NA | AWSVLTGANVLT
NA | TRBJ2-1 | TRBV12-3/TRBV12-4 | NA | ASTQTRAVQF
TRBD2 | TRBJ2-1 | TRBV19 | NA | ASSILTSGSMYNEQF
NA | TRBJ2-3 | TRBV11-3 | NA | ATPGDTQY
NA | TRBJ2-7 | TRBV10-3 | NA | AISGVRSYEQY
TRBD2 | TRBJ2-1 | TRBV9 | NA | ASSVDSGSYGQGEQF
NA | TRBJ2-2 | TRBV12-3/TRBV12-4 | NA | ASSPSGELF
NA | TRBJ2-7 | TRBV28 | NA | ASSPVGINSYEQY
TRBD2 | TRBJ2-3 | TRBV4-3 | once | ASSQDGLAGTPRTQY
NA | TRBJ2-3 | TRBV30 | NA | AWSVGSPFGSDTQY